The rows below give T cell receptor beta chains drawn from one sample of a study of tumor-infiltrating lymphocytes in primary liver carcinoma. One entry per CDR3 protein results from TCRdb running MiXCR on the multiplex PCR reads. The sample records 100,000 or so distinct CDR3 sequences, roughly 69% being singletons. What was sequenced was liver tumor tissue from sampling region 5. All receptors come from a woman aged 55-75 years with primary liver carcinoma and hepatitis B virus infection. Each CDR3 is given with its conserved first and last residue. Fields, in order: J gene, clone size, V gene, D gene, CDR3 protein, CDR3 DNA. The D gene is left open where the match is weak. Clone size is not always given. Where it is, it says once, few, many or a class for expanded clones.

J: TRBJ2-5
size: NA
V: TRBV11-2
D: TRBD2
CDR3: CASSRGTSGSGETQYF
DNA: TGTGCCAGCAGCCGTGGGACTAGCGGGAGCGGTGAGACCCAGTACTTC

J: TRBJ2-7
size: few
V: TRBV20-1
D: TRBD1
CDR3: CSAQTPGGGEQYF
DNA: TGCAGTGCCCAAACCCCAGGGGGCGGCGAGCAGTACTTC

J: TRBJ2-1
size: NA
V: TRBV12-3/TRBV12-4
D: NA
CDR3: CASSPLVSSFNNKQLF
DNA: TGTGCTAGCAGTCCCCTTGTTTCTAGCTTCAACAATAAGCAGCTCTTC

J: TRBJ2-5
size: NA
V: TRBV11-2
D: NA
CDR3: CARSQNGETQYF
DNA: TGTGCCAGGAGCCAGAACGGGGAGACCCAGTACTTC

J: TRBJ2-4
size: NA
V: TRBV14
D: NA
CDR3: CAGSQETGIGRKNIQYF
DNA: TGTGCCGGCAGCCAAGAGACGGGGATAGGGCGCAAAAACATTCAGTACTTC

J: TRBJ1-4
size: NA
V: TRBV5-4
D: NA
CDR3: CASSLGGQSSNEKLFF
DNA: TGTGCCAGCAGCTTGGGGGGGCAGAGTTCGAATGAAAAACTGTTTTTT

J: TRBJ2-2
size: medium-sized
V: TRBV7-8
D: TRBD2
CDR3: CASSLGGGYAGELFF
DNA: TGTGCCAGCAGCTTAGGGGGGGGATACGCCGGGGAGCTGTTTTTT

J: TRBJ1-2
size: NA
V: TRBV28
D: NA
CDR3: CASRQTEPYGYAF
DNA: TGTGCCAGCAGACAGACAGAACCCTATGGCTACGCCTTC

J: TRBJ1-1
size: few
V: TRBV28
D: NA
CDR3: CASSAPGGHAFF
DNA: TGTGCCAGCAGTGCTCCCGGGGGGCATGCTTTCTTT

J: TRBJ2-2
size: NA
V: TRBV6-5
D: NA
CDR3: CASSRSSSTGELLF
DNA: TGTGCAAGCAGCCGCTCTAGCTCCACCGGGGAGCTGTTGTTT

J: TRBJ2-1
size: NA
V: TRBV11-1
D: NA
CDR3: CVSSLWGTTYNEQFF
DNA: TGTGTCAGCAGCTTATGGGGGACAACCTACAATGAGCAGTTCTTC

J: TRBJ2-1
size: NA
V: TRBV4-2
D: NA
CDR3: CASSQDGGDLYNEQFF
DNA: TGTGCCAGTAGCCAAGATGGAGGGGACCTCTACAATGAACAGTTCTTC

J: TRBJ2-5
size: once
V: TRBV2
D: NA
CDR3: CASSGQGQETHYF
DNA: TGTGCCAGCAGCGGGCAGGGCCAAGAGACCCACTACTTC

J: TRBJ1-2
size: NA
V: TRBV11-2
D: TRBD1
CDR3: CVNSFREGGGYGYTF
DNA: TGTGTCAACAGCTTTAGGGAAGGGGGCGGCTATGGCTACACCTTC

J: TRBJ2-3
size: many
V: TRBV29-1
D: NA
CDR3: CSVEGARGADTQYF
DNA: TGCAGCGTTGAAGGGGCCAGGGGGGCAGATACGCAGTATTTT

J: TRBJ2-5
size: NA
V: TRBV6-1
D: NA
CDR3: CASRYWIDSRETQYF
DNA: TGTGCCAGCAGGTACTGGATTGACAGTCGAGAGACCCAGTACTTC